This T cell receptor beta chain is drawn from a study of blood T cells in healthy people across ages (dated by TCRdb to between 2014 and 2016). In the study overall: In model experiments, template switching captured about one uniquely barcoded TCR beta cDNA molecule for every two T cells. Two additional independent replicas of 1 million unique cDNA reads from the same blood draw were analyzed for two donors (one aged 18 to 30 and one aged 80 or older). Four age groups were formed from the donors: young (average approximately 15 years), middle-aged (approximately 39), aged (about 62) and long-lived (about 80). The study measured age-related changes in TCR beta repertoire diversity using deep sequencing normalized with unique cDNA molecular identifiers. Overall study outcomes, separate from this receptor: As age increased, observed TCR beta diversity per million T cells dropped in a roughly linear way, and a significant reduction was already evident by age about 40. The CMV infection status of donors was not known, potentially confounding age-related changes in expanded clonotypes. Because profiling used bulk unsorted PBMCs, naive and antigen-experienced compartments could not be compared conclusively. Compared with the aged group, the long-lived group had more naive CD4+ T cells, fewer expanded clones and increased TCR diversity, a pattern suggesting age selection. Total diversity estimates from one million sequenced T cells were considered lower bounds and underestimates. The percentage of naive T cells measured by flow cytometry correlated strongly with observed TCR beta diversity.

Donors were 39 systemically healthy Caucasian individuals from Russia aged 6 to 90 years. Each donor gave ten milliliters of peripheral blood, drawn into EDTA-treated Vacutainer tubes. Ficoll-Paque density-gradient centrifugation was used to isolate PBMCs, with at least 6 million per sample. Total RNA was extracted from PBMCs with Trizol reagent, with at least 5 micrograms obtained per sample. For every donor, an aliquot of PBMCs went through flow cytometry to measure the percentages of naive CD45RAhigh/CD27high T cells. The CDR3 goes from the cysteine to the phenylalanine over 14 residues. Only CDR3 DNA remains: 42 bases, in frame from the first base. According to the germline V gene (reference sequence), CDR1 reads DFQATT and CDR2 reads SNEGSKA. Libraries came from 5' RACE. TCRdb lists the instrument as Illumina HiSeq 2500. A second roughly 6 to 12 cycle PCR used a sample-barcoded 5' primer and a J-beta primer mix. A template-switch 5' adaptor carrying 12 random nucleotides introduced a unique molecular identifier onto each TCR beta cDNA molecule. Each sample yielded at least 2.5 million CDR3-containing paired-end reads. First-strand cDNA synthesis was performed from all RNA using the Mint cDNA synthesis kit, with priming by a TRBC-specific oligonucleotide. Following uracil-DNA glycosylase treatment, a first 18-cycle PCR with universal primers M1SS and BC2_uni_R was performed on all cDNA. The study's processing was this. Each sample was normalized by randomly selecting 1 million high-quality reads, each carrying a distinct molecular identifier. Reads with shared molecular identifiers were discarded instead of being binned into consensus sequences. CDR3 identification, clonotype clustering and error correction used MiTCR with a Q25 quality threshold and the strictest error-elimination algorithm. A nonparametric unseen species model with Euler transformation was used to estimate a lower bound on total TCR beta diversity. TCRdb reprocessing: public reads trimmed at Q25 with fastp, clones called with MiXCR, in-frame beta chains kept. Entries are consolidated by CDR3 protein sequence, retaining the most common genes and DNA. TCRdb, rather than the study authors, made the V and J calls. Recorded for this sample are 750,000 to 1,000,000 distinct CDR3 sequences; 29% of them occurred a single time. Roughly 10% of the sample goes to the ten largest clones.

This clonotype turned up a few times. The clone's antigen remains unknown. Compared with germline, one end of the junction differs, possibly owing to a read error. These records were also assigned to another study, of T cells of mothers and their children. Looking at the second paper: Nine systemically healthy Caucasian individuals, comprising three mothers and their six children, were included as donors. cDNA synthesis consumed the entire amount of extracted RNA, loaded at about 1.5 ug RNA in each 15 ul reaction. Sample barcodes and 2-4 random nucleotides were added via the M1S primer in the second PCR. Over 8 million TCR beta CDR3 reads came from each mother, compared with some 3.1 million reads from each child. Thymic selection shapes the output of TCR recombination in a similar way in related and unrelated pairs, and inherited differences have a minor effect. Related mother-child pairs always showed normalized repertoire overlap that was slightly higher than in unrelated mother-child pairs, though the difference was never significant. Persistent microchimeric T cell clones were not detected, at a sensitivity of 95 to 100 clones per million clonotypes. In the study, deep NGS was used to compare the TCR beta repertoires of mothers and children, and features distinguishing related mother-child pairs from unrelated individuals were sought. The mean age was around 40 +/- 4 years for the mothers and approximately 11 +/- 4 years for the children. After adapter ligation was performed with NEBNext reagents, the libraries were sequenced on an Illumina HiSeq 2000 with 100+100 nt paired-end reads. Mother and child libraries were prepared a month apart and sequenced in separate runs to prevent cross-contamination. Between about 500,000 and 2,300,000 distinct TCR beta clonotypes were identified per donor. Naive TCR beta clonotypes were estimated from low-frequency clonotypes matched to each donor's FACS-determined naive share, without sorting.

This sequence was found in a woman aged 40-49 years in good health. The sequencing sample was made of blood. The chain uses TRBV20-1 and TRBJ2-3; the D gene cannot be named for sure. The CDR3 loop reads CGAPRTVSTDTQYF. The sequence in DNA is TGCGGTGCTCCTAGGACGGTTAGCACAGATACGCAGTATTTT.